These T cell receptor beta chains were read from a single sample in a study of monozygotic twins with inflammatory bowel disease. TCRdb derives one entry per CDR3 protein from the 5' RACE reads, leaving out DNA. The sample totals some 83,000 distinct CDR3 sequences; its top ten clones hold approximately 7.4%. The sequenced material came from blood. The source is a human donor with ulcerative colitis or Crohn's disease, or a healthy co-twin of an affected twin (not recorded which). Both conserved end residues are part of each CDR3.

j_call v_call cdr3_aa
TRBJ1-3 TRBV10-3 CAIKLNPGPGNTIYF
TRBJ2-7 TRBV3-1 CASGGLGQGVHEQYF
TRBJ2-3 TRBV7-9 CANSLHGTSYGTDTQYF
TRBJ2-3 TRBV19 CASSIQGTDTQYF
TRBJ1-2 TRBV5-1 CASSSGGTDGYTF
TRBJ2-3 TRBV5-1 CASSLAGGGRYLVSTDTQYF
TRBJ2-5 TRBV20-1 CSAARDWLETQYF
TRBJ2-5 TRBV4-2 CASSQTSGPGWETQYF
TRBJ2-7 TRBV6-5 CASSYSSGQGAYEQYF
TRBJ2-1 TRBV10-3 CAISESRGTTYNEQFF
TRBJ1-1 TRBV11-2 CASRHFARVEAFF
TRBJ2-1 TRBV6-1 CASTNEGSSWIYNEQFF